There are many counts of the clone carrying this T cell receptor beta chain. What it binds is not known. These data are taken from a study of regulatory T cells in long-lasting Graves disease. The study, taken as a whole, reports: TRBV28, TRBJ1-2 and TRBJ2-5 emerged as the favored segments in persistent disease.

This sample's time point: newly diagnosed GD, antithyroid drugs for less than 3 months. Scientists built the TCR library using RNA that was extracted from PBMCs. Arm-PCR with iRepertoire HTBI primers amplified the CDR3 regions for these TCR beta libraries. TCRdb analysed the multiplex PCR reads with MiXCR anew, one entry per CDR3 protein. The sample shows about half a million distinct CDR3 sequences, approximately 12% of them seen only once. Germline CDR1 LGHDT, CDR2 YNNKEL (reference sequence). V lost 0 bases and J 7 bases, leaving 9 bases between the germline ends. This CDR3 spans 13 amino acids. This sample also appeared in a second study, on T cells in Graves' hyperthyroidism and ophthalmopathy. According to that study: Not enrolled were patients with uncontrolled infection, other autoimmune disease, pregnancy or lactation. HTBI primers drove first-round RT-PCR of the TCR CDR3.

This sequence joins TRBV3-1 and TRBJ1-2; D is unclear. The clonotype comes from a woman in her 30s with Graves disease. The specimen was peripheral blood mononuclear cells (PBMCs), collected at new diagnosis, from a patient treated with antithyroid drugs. The CDR3 protein is CASSQETGFGYTF. The CDR3 DNA is TGTGCCAGCAGCCAAGAAACCGGGTTTGGCTACACCTTC.